This TCR beta chain was identified during a study of blood T cell repertoires in COVID-19. Germline V gene sequence: CDR1 MNHEY, CDR2 SVGAGI. The CDR3 sequence is 15 residues long. V lost 10 bases to trimming and J lost 5 bases; unmatched junction nucleotides: 12. The Seattle patients joined while their infection was active and were tracked longitudinally afterward. Per the authors' pipeline: Estimation of nucleated cell counts relied on the amplification of reference gene primers. Repertoires were generated with immunoSEQ multiplex PCR, while TCRdb's copy carries only in-frame clones and drops some. V and J calls and clone size are copied from that table; D and trimming were computed from the DNA. The sample records fewer than 450,000 clones, 88% being singletons.

Sequencing used peripheral blood. The chain has TRBV6-5 and TRBJ2-1; 9 nucleotides agree with TRBD1. This clonotype originated in a woman aged 70-85 years with COVID-19, enrolled during active disease. This CDR3 reads CATSTRTGVDNEQFF. For the CDR3, the DNA is TGTGCCACCTCTACAAGGACAGGGGTCGACAATGAGCAGTTCTTC.